Below are 15 T cell receptor delta chains sequenced from a single sample in a study of gamma-delta chains in newborns, infants, children. TCRdb reapplied CATT to the reads. The table shows over 2,500 delta-chain clones, with about 1.1% occurring only once. Sequencing was done on a sample of blood. These TCRs come from a child who was a newborn, infant or young child, either healthy, febrile or measles-vaccinated (not recorded which).

By frequency in the sample, this clone is large. The same CDR3 can be traced to other DNA sequences in this sample. V and J are TRDV2 and TRDJ3; 12 bases align to TRDD3. From germline, CDR1 is GEAIGNYY and CDR2 EKD. This CDR3 is built from 21 residues. Trimming cost V 0 bases and J 0 bases; bases outside gene matches: 8. CDR3 sequence reads: CACDTVLGDTLSSWDTRQMFF. The CDR3 nucleotides are TGTGCCTGTGACACCGTACTGGGGGATACACTGAGCTCCTGGGACACCCGACAGATGTTTTTC.

Regarding this clone: TCRdb shows a much larger clone's protein in place of this DNA's translation, and the two differ at residue 11, likely through a read error; the protein shown is translated from the DNA. This CDR3 is also generated by other DNA sequences in the sample. The chain combines TRDV2 with TRDJ3; 9 nucleotides line up with TRDD3. Germline V gene sequence: CDR1 GEAIGNYY, CDR2 EKD. This CDR3 contains 18 residues. The CDR3 region is CACDPLGGYSRDTRQMFF. CDR3 bases: TGTGCCTGTGACCCTTTGGGGGGATACTCCCGGGACACCCGACAGATGTTTTTC.

Of note for this clone: The translation of this DNA and the TCRdb protein of a much larger clone differ at residue 14, probably owing to a read error; the protein shown here is translated from the DNA. The V call is TRDV2, the J call TRDJ3, with 9 bases identical to TRDD3. Looked up from germline, CDR1 is GEAIGNYY and CDR2 is EKD. The CDR3 is made up of 17 amino acids. CDR3 sequence (DNA): TGTGCCTGTGACTGGGGGATAAGCTCCTGGGACACCCGACATATGTTTTTC. It is translated as CACDWGISSWDTRHMFF.

By sample fraction, this clone is medium-sized. With only one base between it and a far larger clone, this is likely a read error. The CDR3 loop reads CACDTVGDATAQLFF. The CDR3 bases are TGTGCCTGTGACACCGTGGGGGACGCCACAGCACAACTCTTCTTT. The V call is TRDV2, the J call TRDJ2, with 7 bases identical to TRDD3. Germline V gene sequence: CDR1 GEAIGNYY, CDR2 EKD. The CDR3 has 15 amino acids. The J segment lost 5 bases and the V segment lost 0 bases, leaving 5 bases of the junction unmatched.

This clone was counted a few times. With a far larger clone one base away, a read error is the likely cause. Other DNA sequences in the same sample also yield this CDR3. The chain carries TRDV2 and TRDJ3; D perhaps matches TRDD3 (6 bases). Germline CDR1 is GEAIGNYY and CDR2 is EKD. The CDR3 spans 19 residues. In DNA form, the CDR3 reads TGTGCCTGTGAGGTCTGGGGCCCTCGACGGGGTTGGGATACCCGACAGATGTTTTTC. Its translation: CACEVWGPRRGWDTRQMFF.

The sample holds many counts of this clone. The protein held in TCRdb is that of a much larger clone and does not match this DNA's translation at residue 5, likely because of a read error; the protein shown is translated from the DNA. The chain couples TRDV2 to TRDJ1; TRDD3 matches 7 bases. Germline loops: CDR1 GEAIGNYY, CDR2 EKD. CDR3 length: 14 amino acids. Unmatched junction bases numbered 4, after V lost 2 bases and J lost 2 bases. The CDR3 DNA is TGTGCCTGTGACAGATGGGGGAAGACCGATAAACTCATCTTT. Translating gives CACDRWGKTDKLIF.

On this clone itself: TCRdb assigns this DNA the protein of a much larger clone, which departs from its translation at residue 9; this likely reflects a read error, and the protein shown comes from translating the DNA. The V gene is TRDV2, the J gene TRDJ2; 7 nucleotides agree with TRDD3. Trimming cost V 0 bases and J 6 bases; bases outside gene matches: 3. The germline V gene encodes CDR1 GEAIGNYY and CDR2 EKD. This CDR3 spans 14 amino acids. CDR3 sequence: CACDTWGKAAQLFF. CDR3 DNA sequence: TGTGCCTGTGACACCTGGGGGAAGGCAGCACAACTCTTCTTT.

Note on this clone: The likely explanation is a read error, given a far larger clone one base away. The same CDR3 also results from other DNA sequences found in this sample. The J gene is TRDJ1, the V gene TRDV3, with a weak D call TRDD3 (5 bases). CDR3 length: 16 amino acids. V dropped 4 bases and J dropped 0 bases, with 21 bases sitting between them. The germline gives CDR1 TVYSNPD, CDR2 GDNSRS (reference sequence). This CDR3 is CASPGVLLDYTDKLIF. The CDR3 bases are TGTGCCTCCCCGGGGGTTCTTTTGGACTACACCGATAAACTCATCTTT.

This clone was observed a few times. A far larger clone is only one base removed, so a read error is likely. CDR3 region: CALGELGLPTAGGLLWGFYTDKLIF. The CDR3, as DNA: TGTGCTCTTGGGGAACTAGGCCTTCCTACGGCTGGGGGCCTACTTTGGGGCTTCTACACCGATAAACTCATCTTT. The chain is built from TRDV1 and TRDJ1; 9 nucleotides match TRDD2. The germline V gene encodes CDR1 TSWWSYY and CDR2 QGS. The CDR3 contains 25 residues. The V segment lost 0 bases and the J segment 0 bases; nucleotides outside the gene matches: 29.

Concerning this clone: This likely reflects a read error, since a far larger clone is one base away. The J gene is TRDJ3, the V gene TRDV2; 7 nucleotides agree with TRDD3. The germline CDR1 and CDR2 sequences are GEAIGNYY and EKD. This CDR3 is built from 16 residues. V shed 4 bases and J 5 bases; nucleotides not matched to a gene: 7. The CDR3 here is CACDRVLGRDTRQMFF. In nucleotides, the CDR3 is TGTGCCTGTGATCGCGTACTGGGGCGGGACACCCGACAGATGTTTTTC.

As to this clone: This sequence is one base from a far larger clone and is likely a read error. The same CDR3 also results from other DNA sequences found in this sample. The V and J genes are TRDV2 and TRDJ1; 7 nucleotides agree with TRDD3. This CDR3 has 14 residues. Germline CDR1 and CDR2: GEAIGNYY and EKD. The CDR3 protein is CACDKLGATDKLIF. In nucleotides, the CDR3 is TGTGCCTGTGACAAGCTGGGGGCCACCGATAAACTTATCTTT.

Concerning this clone itself: A single base is all that separates this from a far larger clone, so a read error is likely. Other nucleotide sequences in the sample specify the same CDR3. The chain employs TRDV2 and TRDJ2; the match to TRDD3 covers 10 bases. This CDR3 region has 16 residues. Germline CDR1 is GEAIGNYY and CDR2 is EKD. The CDR3 reads CACDTVGDTLTAQLFF. The CDR3 DNA sequence: TGTGCCTGTGACACCGTGGGGGATACTTTGACAGCACAACTATTCTTT.

This clone was seen only a few times. A far larger clone is just one base off, so this is likely a read error. This sample includes further DNA sequences coding for the same CDR3. V usage is TRDV2 and J usage is TRDJ2, with TRDD3 identical over 11 bases. This CDR3 region has 15 residues. CDR1 and CDR2 from the germline V gene are GEAIGNYY and EKD. The CDR3 spells CACDTWGILTAQLFF. Written as DNA, the CDR3 is TGTGCCTGCGACACCTGGGGGATACTGACAGCACAACTCTTCTTT.

With respect to this clone: This probably arose from a read error, given a far larger clone one base away. The same CDR3 also results from other DNA sequences found in this sample. The chain couples TRDV2 to TRDJ3, with 12 positions matching TRDD3. The CDR3 runs 20 residues. Germline lookup yields CDR1 GEAIGNYY and CDR2 EKD. In DNA, the CDR3 is TGTGCCTGTGACACCTACTGGGGGATACCACGCTCCTGGGACACCCGGCAGATGTTTTTC. This gives the protein CACDTYWGIPRSWDTRQMFF.

In regard to this clone: The TCRdb protein comes from a much larger clone and disagrees with this DNA's translation at residues 9 and 11, likely due to a read error; the protein given here is derived from the DNA. In DNA, the CDR3 is TGTGCCTGTGACCCCGTACTGGGGGGTACAACTTTGACAGCACAACTCTTCTTT. Its translation: CACDPVLGGTTLTAQLFF. The chain couples TRDV2 to TRDJ2, with TRDD3 identical over 8 bases. Germline V CDR1 and CDR2: GEAIGNYY, EKD. The junction had 11 bases not matched to a gene; V was cut back by 3 bases and J by 0 bases. CDR3 length equals 18 residues.